A single sample is the source of the 30 T cell receptor beta chains below, sequenced in a study of cytomegalovirus exposure and HLA in healthy donors. 60 Vbeta and 13 Jbeta primers were used in PCR. Assay: immunoSEQ multiplex PCR; the TCRdb copy retains only in-frame clones and omits some. Among some 76,000 clones listed, roughly 89% were seen once. The sample consisted of PBMCs. These TCRs come from a woman aged 30 to 39 in good health and CMV-seronegative.

This clone was seen a few times. The chain links TRBV6-1 to TRBJ2-7; 7 bases align to TRBD1. The CDR3 consists of 15 residues. Germline CDR1 reads MNHNS; CDR2 reads SASEGT. V trimming: 3 bases; J trimming: 6 bases; junction bases outside the gene matches: 11. In nucleotides, the CDR3 is TGTGCCAGCAGTGACGAACTACAGGGGTGGCGCGAGCAGTACTTC. As protein: CASSDELQGWREQYF.

V is TRBV11-2 and J is TRBJ2-5; no clear D. Germline-derived CDR1 and CDR2 are SGHAT and FQNNGV. This CDR3 comprises 13 residues. Trimming stripped 5 bases from V and 5 bases from J, with 12 bases between. CDR3 sequence: CASSPPARETQYF. DNA of the CDR3: TGTGCCAGCAGCCCCCCAGCCAGGGAGACCCAGTACTTC.

Here the CDR3 reads CASSQDTVLGGDTQYF. Written as DNA, the CDR3 is TGTGCCAGCAGCCAAGACACAGTGCTCGGAGGGGATACGCAGTATTTT. The J gene is TRBJ2-3, the V gene TRBV14; tentative D call: TRBD2 (6 bases). The V gene's germline CDR1 is SGHDN and CDR2 FVKESK. The germline V and J ends were trimmed by 0 bases and 6 bases, with 16 bases remaining between them. The CDR3 has 16 residues.

V usage is TRBV5-8 and J usage is TRBJ2-7; D uncertain. This CDR3 comprises 14 residues. Germline CDR1 and CDR2: SGHTS and YDEGEE. V shed 2 bases and J shed 4 bases, with 13 bases lying between them. DNA of the CDR3: TGTGCCAGCAGCTTAGGCAGGAATTATTACGAGCAGTACTTC. It is translated as CASSLGRNYYEQYF.

This chain uses TRBV15 with TRBJ1-1; D is unresolved. Trimming stripped 5 bases from V and 0 bases from J, with 4 bases between. The CDR3 runs to 12 residues. Germline loops: CDR1 LNHNV, CDR2 YYDKDF (reference sequence). The CDR3 loop is CATSAMNTEAFF. CDR3 coding DNA: TGTGCCACCAGCGCGATGAACACTGAAGCTTTCTTT. The full variable domain, rest sourced from reference TRBV15 and TRBJ1-1, is DAMVIQNPRYQVTQFGKPVTLSCSQTLNHNVMYWYQQKSSQAPKLLFHYYDKDFNNEADTPDNFQSRRPNTSFCFLDIRSPGLGDTAMYLCATSAMNTEAFFGQGTRLTVV.

This clone occurred once. The chain employs TRBV6-1 and TRBJ1-1; 7 positions agree with TRBD1. Germline CDR1 reads MNHNS; CDR2 reads SASEGT. The CDR3 has 15 amino acids. The J segment lost 2 bases and the V segment lost 5 bases, leaving 8 bases of the junction unmatched. The CDR3 nucleotides read TGTGCCAGCAGTCCCCGTGCAGGGGGAAACACTGAAGCTTTCTTT. Amino acids: CASSPRAGGNTEAFF.

The V gene is TRBV5-1, the J gene TRBJ2-1; D gene uncertain. Trimming cost V 0 bases and J 0 bases, with 10 bases left between them. The CDR3 covers 16 residues. Per germline, CDR1 SGHRS and CDR2 YFSETQ. The CDR3 region is CASSLASSGSYNEQFF. The DNA of the CDR3 is TGCGCCAGCAGCTTGGCTTCGTCGGGCTCCTACAATGAGCAGTTCTTC.

The V call is TRBV7-8, the J call TRBJ2-7, with 8 nucleotides matching TRBD1. Germline CDR1 reads SGHVS; CDR2 reads FQNEAQ. V was pared by 5 bases and J by 6 bases, with 6 bases of the junction left unmatched. The CDR3 is 13 residues long. The CDR3 loop reads CASSGRTGREQYF. CDR3 DNA sequence: TGTGCCAGCAGCGGGAGGACAGGGCGCGAGCAGTACTTC.

V and J are TRBV7-6 and TRBJ2-3; 13 bases align to TRBD2. J lost 0 bases, V lost 5 bases, and 5 bases had no gene match. The V gene's germline CDR1 is SGHVS and CDR2 FNYEAQ. The CDR3 consists of 17 residues. The CDR3 region is CASSGLAGERSTDTQYF. The CDR3 nucleotides are TGTGCCAGCAGCGGACTAGCGGGAGAACGCAGCACAGATACGCAGTATTTT.

This chain connects TRBV11-3 to TRBJ1-2, with D hard to call. Germline-derived CDR1 and CDR2 are SGHNT and YENEEA. This CDR3 has 13 residues. V dropped 3 bases and J dropped 10 bases, with 15 bases sitting between them. DNA for the CDR3: TGTGCCAGCAGCTTTGAGGGTTCGGAGGTCTACACCTTC. Protein sequence: CASSFEGSEVYTF. Based on the CDR3 plus reference TRBV11-3 and TRBJ1-2, the full variable domain is EAGVVQSPRYKIIEKKQPVAFWCNPISGHNTLYWYLQNLGQGPELLIRYENEEAVDDSQLPKDRFSAERLKGVDSTLKIQPAELGDSAVYLCASSFEGSEVYTFGSGTRLTVV.

This clone was observed a few times. V is TRBV5-1 and J is TRBJ1-1, with TRBD1 matching over 8 bases. CDR1 and CDR2 from the germline V gene are SGHRS and YFSETQ. The length of the CDR3 is 16 residues. After removal of 4 bases from V and 1 base from J, the junction contained 9 bases not matched to a gene. CDR3 DNA: TGCGCCAGCAGCCGCGCAGGGGGCGGTGGGAACACTGAAGCTTTCTTT. Its protein is CASSRAGGGGNTEAFF. Looking up the rest from reference TRBV5-1 and TRBJ1-1 gives the full variable domain: KAGVTQTPRYLIKTRGQQVTLSCSPISGHRSVSWYQQTPGQGLQFLFEYFSETQRNKGNFPGRFSGRQFSNSRSEMNVSTLELGDSALYLCASSRAGGGGNTEAFFGQGTRLTVV.

CDR3 in DNA: TGTGCCAGCAGTTTAGGCCAGGGGGGCGCGACTGGAAACACCATATATTTT. This gives the protein CASSLGQGGATGNTIYF. This sequence joins TRBV28 and TRBJ1-3; 7 nucleotides align to TRBD1. Germline CDR1 is MDHEN and CDR2 is SYDVKM. With 2 bases clipped from V and 2 bases from J, the junction kept 9 bases outside the gene matches. The CDR3 extends over 17 amino acids. Based on the CDR3 plus reference TRBV28 and TRBJ1-3, the full variable domain is DVKVTQSSRYLVKRTGEKVFLECVQDMDHENMFWYRQDPGLGLRLIYFSYDVKMKEKGDIPEGYSVSREKKERFSLILESASTNQTSMYLCASSLGQGGATGNTIYFGEGSWLTVV.

This sequence joins TRBV5-1 and TRBJ1-2; D is uncertain. V was pared by 0 bases and J by 4 bases, with 10 bases between. The CDR3 runs 14 residues. Per germline, CDR1 SGHRS and CDR2 YFSETQ. CDR3 coding DNA: TGCGCCAGCAGCTTGGTTTCAGAGGCCTATGGCTACACCTTC. It yields the protein CASSLVSEAYGYTF.

The chain carries TRBV7-5 and TRBJ2-1; TRBD2, the D gene given by the table, was not confirmed from the DNA. TRBV7-5 is termed a pseudogene. There are 19 residues in the CDR3. CDR3 nucleotides: TGTGTCAGAAGCTTAAGACAGACTAGCGGGGACATCTCCTACAATGAGCAGTTCTTC. It yields the protein CVRSLRQTSGDISYNEQFF.

This chain connects TRBV7-9 to TRBJ1-4; D gene ambiguous. The length of the CDR3 is 16 residues. Trimming took off 5 bases at V and 7 bases at J, with 20 bases between the two ends. CDR1 is SEHNR and CDR2 is FQNEAQ in the germline V gene (reference sequence). CDR3: CASSPKTTRVGEKLFF. DNA for the CDR3: TGTGCCAGCAGCCCAAAGACCACGAGGGTGGGTGAAAAACTGTTTTTT.

The chain couples TRBV19 to TRBJ1-4; D gene uncertain. Germline values: CDR1 LNHDA, CDR2 SQIVND (reference sequence). The CDR3 extends over 16 amino acids. V lost 4 bases and J 6 bases, leaving 18 bases between the germline ends. This CDR3 reads CASSTRRGGSDEKLFF. DNA for the CDR3: TGTGCCAGTAGTACCCGGAGAGGAGGGAGTGATGAAAAACTGTTTTTT.

This sequence joins TRBV19 and TRBJ2-3; the D gene is possibly TRBD2 (7 bases). V was pared by 6 bases and J by 6 bases, with 13 bases between. There are 13 residues in the CDR3. The germline V gene encodes CDR1 LNHDA and CDR2 SQIVND (reference sequence). The CDR3 protein is CASSPGGPDTQYF. CDR3 coding DNA: TGTGCCAGTAGCCCCGGGGGGCCGGATACGCAGTATTTT.

The chain carries TRBV28 and TRBJ2-7, with D tentatively TRBD1 (5 bases). Germline-derived CDR1 and CDR2 are MDHEN and SYDVKM. Between the trimmed V and J ends, which lost 6 bases and 6 bases, there was a span of 18 bases. This CDR3 has 14 amino acids. The CDR3 region has the DNA TGTGCCAGCAGACAAAGGGGATCTCCGGTCGAGCAGTACTTC. Its translation is CASRQRGSPVEQYF.

V is TRBV27 and J is TRBJ2-7, with a possible D match to TRBD2 (6 bases). The CDR3 sequence is 13 residues long. The V gene's germline CDR1 is MNHEY and CDR2 SMNVEV (reference sequence). Deletions cut 5 bases from V and 7 bases from J, with 15 bases between. The CDR3 sequence: CASSPRDFVEQYF. In nucleotides, the CDR3 is TGTGCCAGCAGTCCCCGGGACTTTGTTGAGCAGTACTTC.

This clone has only one observation. V gene TRBV25-1 combines with J gene TRBJ2-7, with 11 nucleotides matching TRBD2. J was trimmed by 2 bases and V by 7 bases; bases with no gene match: 4. Germline CDR1 reads MGHDK; CDR2 reads SYGVNS. CDR3 length: 14 residues. For the CDR3, the DNA is TGTGCCAGCAACTGTAGCGGGAGGGCCTACGAGCAGTACTTC. This encodes CASNCSGRAYEQYF.

The V call is TRBV11-2, the J call TRBJ2-1; D is unresolved. V was trimmed by 1 base and J by 3 bases, leaving 4 bases between them. The CDR3 is made up of 13 amino acids. CDR1 and CDR2 (germline): SGHAT, FQNNGV. The CDR3 reads CASSLGHYNEQFF. The CDR3 coding sequence is TGTGCCAGCAGCTTAGGGCACTACAATGAGCAGTTCTTC.

V gene TRBV19 combines with J gene TRBJ1-1, with 7 positions matching TRBD1. Germline trimming cut 1 base from V and 2 bases from J; bases unmatched to any gene: 7. CDR1 is LNHDA and CDR2 is SQIVND in the germline V gene (reference sequence). The CDR3 spans 16 residues. The chain's CDR3 is CASSIVRQGPNTEAFF. CDR3 bases: TGTGCCAGTAGTATAGTCCGACAGGGACCAAACACTGAAGCTTTCTTT.

This chain links TRBV6-6 with TRBJ2-5; 9 positions agree with TRBD1. Germline CDR1 reads MNHNY; CDR2 reads SVGAGI (reference sequence). V trimming: 5 bases; J trimming: 4 bases; junction bases outside the gene matches: 5. This CDR3 spans 14 amino acids. The CDR3 reads CASSLQGAGETQYF. DNA for the CDR3: TGTGCCAGCAGTCTACAGGGGGCTGGAGAGACCCAGTACTTC.

The rearrangement uses TRBV5-1 and TRBJ1-2; 9 bases are shared with TRBD1. CDR1 and CDR2 from the germline V gene are SGHRS and YFSETQ. The CDR3 length is 15 residues. J was trimmed by 8 bases and V by 0 bases; bases with no gene match: 8. The CDR3 coding sequence is TGCGCCAGCAGCTTGGACGGGACAGGGCTAGACGGCTACACCTTC. Translated: CASSLDGTGLDGYTF. Using reference TRBV5-1 and TRBJ1-2 for the parts outside the CDR3, the full variable domain is KAGVTQTPRYLIKTRGQQVTLSCSPISGHRSVSWYQQTPGQGLQFLFEYFSETQRNKGNFPGRFSGRQFSNSRSEMNVSTLELGDSALYLCASSLDGTGLDGYTFGSGTRLTVV.

DNA of the CDR3: TGCGCCAGCAGCCAAGAAGACAGTGTTTCCTACAATGAGCAGTTCTTC. This sequence encodes CASSQEDSVSYNEQFF. The chain joins TRBV4-1 to TRBJ2-1; possibly TRBD1 for D (5 bases). CDR1 and CDR2 from the germline V gene are MGHRA and YSYEKL. This CDR3 comprises 16 residues. Trimming pared 0 bases from V and 1 base from J, leaving 10 bases between.

This clone came up once. The CDR3 loop reads CASSLGLAGAYEQYF. The CDR3 nucleotides read TGTGCCAGCAGCCTGGGACTAGCGGGAGCCTACGAGCAGTACTTC. V usage is TRBV7-2 and J usage is TRBJ2-7; 14 nucleotides align to TRBD2. The germline V gene has CDR1 SGHTA and CDR2 FQGNSA. Trimming cost V 5 bases and J 2 bases; bases outside gene matches: 2. The CDR3 has 15 residues.

The rearrangement joins TRBV4-1 to TRBJ2-2; maybe TRBD2 (6 bases). Trimming pared 1 base from V and 1 base from J, leaving 13 bases between. The germline V gene encodes CDR1 MGHRA and CDR2 YSYEKL. CDR3 length: 17 residues. In DNA, the CDR3 is TGCGCCAGCAGCCAAGTAGGGGAAGCGGGGAACACCGGGGAGCTGTTTTTT. Its protein is CASSQVGEAGNTGELFF.

This chain links TRBV10-3 with TRBJ2-6, with D maybe TRBD1 (6 bases). The germline V gene encodes CDR1 ENHRY and CDR2 SYGVKD. This CDR3 comprises 16 residues. The V gene lost 2 bases and the J gene lost 2 bases, with 10 bases spanning the gap. In nucleotides, the CDR3 is TGTGCCATCAGTGAGATACAGGGTACTGGGGCCAACGTCCTGACTTTC. As protein: CAISEIQGTGANVLTF.

The chain employs TRBV6-1 and TRBJ2-7; D is possibly TRBD1 (7 bases). Germline V gene data show CDR1 as MNHNS and CDR2 as SASEGT. V was shortened by 5 bases and J by 8 bases, with 16 bases between the two germline ends. CDR3 length: 13 amino acids. The CDR3 loop reads CASSPGGSQQQYF. The CDR3 nucleotides read TGTGCCAGCAGTCCAGGGGGGTCGCAACAGCAGTACTTC.

This clone was seen only a few times. The chain recombines TRBV5-6 with TRBJ1-5, with 8 bases aligning to TRBD1. CDR3 length equals 14 residues. Trimming removed 4 bases from V and 6 bases from J; junction bases left unmatched: 6. Per germline, CDR1 SGHDT and CDR2 YYEEEE. The CDR3 is CASSRLTGVQPQHF. CDR3 coding DNA: TGTGCCAGCAGCCGATTGACAGGGGTTCAGCCCCAGCATTTT.